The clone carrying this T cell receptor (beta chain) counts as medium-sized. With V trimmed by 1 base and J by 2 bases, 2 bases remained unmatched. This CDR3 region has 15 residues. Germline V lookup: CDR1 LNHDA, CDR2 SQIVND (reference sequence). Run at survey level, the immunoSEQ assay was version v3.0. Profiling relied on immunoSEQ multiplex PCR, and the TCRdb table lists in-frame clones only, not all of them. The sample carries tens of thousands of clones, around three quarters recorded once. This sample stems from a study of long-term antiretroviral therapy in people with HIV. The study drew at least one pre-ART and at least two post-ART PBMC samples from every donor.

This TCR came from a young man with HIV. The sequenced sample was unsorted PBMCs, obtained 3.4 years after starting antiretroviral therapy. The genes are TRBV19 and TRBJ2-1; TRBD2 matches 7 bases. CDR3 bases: TGTGCCAGTAGTATAGTTAGCGGGCCCTACAATGAGCAGTTCTTC. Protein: CASSIVSGPYNEQFF.